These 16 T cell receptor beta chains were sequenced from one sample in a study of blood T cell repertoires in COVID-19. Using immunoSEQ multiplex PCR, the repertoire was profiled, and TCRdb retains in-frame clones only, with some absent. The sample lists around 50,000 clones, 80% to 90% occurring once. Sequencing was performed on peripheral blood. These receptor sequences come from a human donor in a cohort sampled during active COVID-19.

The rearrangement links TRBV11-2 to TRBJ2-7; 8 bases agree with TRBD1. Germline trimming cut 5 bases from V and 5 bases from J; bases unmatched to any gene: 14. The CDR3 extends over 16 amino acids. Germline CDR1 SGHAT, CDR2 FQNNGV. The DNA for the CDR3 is TGTGCCAGCAGCCACTTCCAAGGACAGGGAGCCCACGAGCAGTACTTC. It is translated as CASSHFQGQGAHEQYF. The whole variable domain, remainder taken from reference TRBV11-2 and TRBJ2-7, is EAGVAQSPRYKIIEKRQSVAFWCNPISGHATLYWYQQILGQGPKLLIQFQNNGVVDDSQLPKDRFSAERLKGVDSTLKIQPAKLEDSAVYLCASSHFQGQGAHEQYFGPGTRLTVT.

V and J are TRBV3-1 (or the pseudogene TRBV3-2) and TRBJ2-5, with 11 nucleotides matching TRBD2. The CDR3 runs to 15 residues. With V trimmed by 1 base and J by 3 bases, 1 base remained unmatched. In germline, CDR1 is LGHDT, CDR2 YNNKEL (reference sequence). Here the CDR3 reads CASSQALAGEETQYF. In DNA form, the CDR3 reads TGTGCCAGCAGCCAAGCACTAGCGGGGGAAGAGACCCAGTACTTC.

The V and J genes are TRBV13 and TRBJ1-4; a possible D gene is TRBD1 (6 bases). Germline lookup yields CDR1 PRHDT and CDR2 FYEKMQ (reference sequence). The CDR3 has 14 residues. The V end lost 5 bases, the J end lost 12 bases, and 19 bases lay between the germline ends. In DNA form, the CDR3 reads TGTGCCAGCAGCCCCGGACAGAATAATGATCAACTGTTTTTT. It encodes CASSPGQNNDQLFF. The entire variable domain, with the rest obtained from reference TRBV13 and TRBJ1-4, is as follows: AAGVIQSPRHLIKEKRETATLKCYPIPRHDTVYWYQQGPGQDPQFLISFYEKMQSDKGSIPDRFSAQQFSDYHSELNMSSLELGDSALYFCASSPGQNNDQLFFGSGTQLSVL.

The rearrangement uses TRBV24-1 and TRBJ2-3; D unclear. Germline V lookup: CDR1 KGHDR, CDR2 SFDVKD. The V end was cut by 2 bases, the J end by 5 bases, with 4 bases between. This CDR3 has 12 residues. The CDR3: CATSDYRDTQYF. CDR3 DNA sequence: TGTGCCACCAGTGATTATCGAGATACGCAGTATTTT.

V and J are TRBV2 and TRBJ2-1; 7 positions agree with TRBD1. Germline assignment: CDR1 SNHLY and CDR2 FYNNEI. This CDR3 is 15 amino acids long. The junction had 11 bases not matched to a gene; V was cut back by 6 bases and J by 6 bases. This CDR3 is CASRATGVGANEQFF. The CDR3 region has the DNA TGTGCCAGCAGGGCAACAGGGGTGGGGGCCAATGAGCAGTTCTTC.

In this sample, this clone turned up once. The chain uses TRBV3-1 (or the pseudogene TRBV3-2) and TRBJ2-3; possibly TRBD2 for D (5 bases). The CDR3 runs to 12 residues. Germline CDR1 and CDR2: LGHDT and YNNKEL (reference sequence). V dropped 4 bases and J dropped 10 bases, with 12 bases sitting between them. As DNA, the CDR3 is TGTGCCAGCAGCCCCTTGGGTAGCGCGCAGTATTTT. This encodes CASSPLGSAQYF.

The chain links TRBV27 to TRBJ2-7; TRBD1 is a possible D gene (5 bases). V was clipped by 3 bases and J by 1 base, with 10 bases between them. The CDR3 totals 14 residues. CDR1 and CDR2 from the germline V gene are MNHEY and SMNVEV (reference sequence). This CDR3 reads CASSFGRASYEQYF. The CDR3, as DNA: TGTGCCAGCAGTTTTGGCAGGGCATCCTACGAGCAGTACTTC.

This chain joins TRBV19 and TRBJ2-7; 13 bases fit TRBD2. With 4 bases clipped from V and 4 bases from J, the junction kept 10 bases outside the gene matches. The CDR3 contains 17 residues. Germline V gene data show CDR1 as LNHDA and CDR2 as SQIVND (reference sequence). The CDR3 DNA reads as TGTGCCAGTAGTACCCCGGGACTAGCGGGACAGGATTACGAGCAGTACTTC. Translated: CASSTPGLAGQDYEQYF.

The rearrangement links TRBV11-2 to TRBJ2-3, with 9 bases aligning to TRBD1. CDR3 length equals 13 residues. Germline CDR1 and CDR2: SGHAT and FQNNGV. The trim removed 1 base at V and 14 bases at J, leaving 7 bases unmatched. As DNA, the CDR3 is TGTGCCAGCAGCTTAGGGGGGGGACAGGGTTTGTATTTT. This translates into CASSLGGGQGLYF.

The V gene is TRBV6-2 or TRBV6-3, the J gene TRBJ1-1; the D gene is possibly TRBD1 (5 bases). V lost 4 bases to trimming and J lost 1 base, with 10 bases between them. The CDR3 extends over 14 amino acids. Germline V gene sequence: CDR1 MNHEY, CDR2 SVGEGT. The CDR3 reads CASSSAQGNTEAFF. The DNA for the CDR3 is TGTGCCAGCAGTTCCGCCCAGGGGAACACTGAAGCTTTCTTT.

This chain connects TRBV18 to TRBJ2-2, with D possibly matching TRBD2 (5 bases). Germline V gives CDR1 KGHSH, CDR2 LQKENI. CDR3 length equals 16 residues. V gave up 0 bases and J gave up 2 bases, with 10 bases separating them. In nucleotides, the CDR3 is TGTGCCAGCTCACCACCGCAAGGACTCAACACCGGGGAGCTGTTTTTT. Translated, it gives CASSPPQGLNTGELFF.

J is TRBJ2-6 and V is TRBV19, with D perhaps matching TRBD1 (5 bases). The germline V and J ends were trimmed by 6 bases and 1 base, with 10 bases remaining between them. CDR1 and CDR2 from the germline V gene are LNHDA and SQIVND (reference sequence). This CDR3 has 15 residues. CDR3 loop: CASSEKGSGANVLTF. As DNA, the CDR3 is TGTGCCAGTAGCGAAAAGGGGTCTGGGGCCAACGTCCTGACTTTC.

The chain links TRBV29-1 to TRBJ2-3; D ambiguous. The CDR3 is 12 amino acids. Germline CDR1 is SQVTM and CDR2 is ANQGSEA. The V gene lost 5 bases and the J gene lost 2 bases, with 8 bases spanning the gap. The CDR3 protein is CSVNGFTDTQYF. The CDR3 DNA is TGCAGCGTTAACGGGTTCACAGATACGCAGTATTTT.

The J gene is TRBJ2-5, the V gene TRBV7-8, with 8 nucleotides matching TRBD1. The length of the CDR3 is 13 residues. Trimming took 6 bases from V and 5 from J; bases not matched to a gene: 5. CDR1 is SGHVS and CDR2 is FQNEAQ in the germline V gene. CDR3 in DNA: TGTGCCAGCAGTTTCAGGGGGCTCGAGACCCAGTACTTC. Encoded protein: CASSFRGLETQYF.

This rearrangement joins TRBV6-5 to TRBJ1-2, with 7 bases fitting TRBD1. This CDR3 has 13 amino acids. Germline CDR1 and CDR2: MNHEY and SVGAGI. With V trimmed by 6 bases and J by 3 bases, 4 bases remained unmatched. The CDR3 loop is CASRQGTDYGYTF. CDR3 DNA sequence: TGTGCCAGCAGACAGGGGACGGACTATGGCTACACCTTC.

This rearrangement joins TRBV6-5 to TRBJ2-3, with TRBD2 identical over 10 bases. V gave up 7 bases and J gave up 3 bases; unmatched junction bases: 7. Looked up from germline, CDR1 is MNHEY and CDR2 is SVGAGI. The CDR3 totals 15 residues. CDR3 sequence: CASTRAGGRTDTQYF. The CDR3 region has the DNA TGTGCCAGCACTAGAGCGGGGGGGCGTACAGATACGCAGTATTTT.